A selection of T cell receptor beta chains follows, all from one sample in a study of monozygotic twins with cystic fibrosis. The method was immunoSEQ multiplex PCR; TCRdb's version includes in-frame clones alone and lacks a portion of them. Altogether roughly 14,000 clones are present, 85% to 95% being singletons, with the ten largest covering about 9%. Sequenced input: blood. The receptors were gathered from a girl aged 2-10 years with cystic fibrosis. Each CDR3 is given with its conserved first and last residue.

TRBJ2-3	TRBV6-6	CASSAGTTQYF
TRBJ2-5	TRBV4-3	CASSQDLTSGRGLETQYF
TRBJ2-3	TRBV18	CASSPDRPLALTSADTQYF
TRBJ2-5	TRBV9	CASSVGRGDRGYGTQYF
TRBJ2-7	TRBV30	CAWSEGVSPTYEQYF
TRBJ2-3	TRBV19	CASSTRLAGGGTDTQYF
TRBJ1-2	TRBV14	CASSPGLQYGYTF
TRBJ1-4	TRBV5-8	CASSLLWGDSFGENEKLFF
TRBJ2-7	TRBV27	CASSFLTGTLGPYEQYF
TRBJ1-4	TRBV6-6	CASSYDLNRDLFF
TRBJ1-3	TRBV9	CASSEPPSGNTIYF
TRBJ1-2	TRBV19	CASTPRGRNYGYTF
TRBJ2-1	TRBV29-1	CSVERASGRASSYNEQFF
TRBJ1-2	TRBV28	CASSLYQQPGYTF
TRBJ1-5	TRBV6-5	CASRKTGRNQPQHF
TRBJ2-1	TRBV4-3	CASSQDLWATNNEQFF
TRBJ1-2	TRBV27	CASRRITGVDGYTF
TRBJ2-1	TRBV7-2	CASSSGVRYNEQFF
TRBJ2-7	TRBV28	CASSKNPGGEQYF
TRBJ2-7	TRBV30	CAWSGDRDYEQYF
TRBJ2-7	TRBV7-9	CASSSGDRGSYEQYF
TRBJ2-3	TRBV20-1	CSASPGDTQYF
TRBJ2-4	TRBV4-1	CASSQDYGTAGIQYF
TRBJ2-7	TRBV6-1	CASRGDSYEQYF
TRBJ2-7	TRBV2	CASSSDRAGEQYF
TRBJ1-1	TRBV6-6	CASSPQTNTEAFF
TRBJ2-1	TRBV18	CASSPSQGNEQFF
TRBJ2-7	TRBV28	CASSLEVFGEQYF
TRBJ2-7	TRBV11-2	CASSLVSGGLYEQYF
TRBJ2-5	TRBV5-4	CASSATSSGETQYF
TRBJ1-5	TRBV7-2	CASSLGRNHQPQHF
TRBJ2-1	TRBV7-2	CASSYTPGNEQFF
TRBJ2-2	TRBV18	CASSQLIGTGELFF
TRBJ1-1	TRBV27	CASSSRIWTEAFF
TRBJ1-4	TRBV7-2	CASSPQTGEGEKLFF
TRBJ1-5	TRBV4-2	CASSQVGTGTGGSYSNQPQHF
TRBJ2-7	TRBV5-4	CASSLSGLSSYEQYF
TRBJ1-2	TRBV29-1	CSGGTPTTF
TRBJ1-5	TRBV2	CASSSRGQGQPQHF
TRBJ2-7	TRBV4-1	CASSLRAATYEQYF
TRBJ2-5	TRBV7-9	CASSSLALPLAPRGETQYF
TRBJ1-5	TRBV5-5	CASSFLPTDSYSNQPQHF